Below, one TCR beta chain is given with its context. Authors' data handling: Amplifying reference gene primers gave estimates of nucleated cell counts. The repertoire was sequenced with immunoSEQ multiplex PCR; TCRdb's copy has only in-frame clones and lacks some. Clone size and the V and J calls come from that table; the DNA yielded D and trimming. The sample holds about 68,000 clones; 70% to 90% are singletons and the top ten take 3.4%. This sample stems from a study of blood T cell repertoires in COVID-19. Whole-study context: From T cells, B-cell-depleted T cells, or PBMCs came the material, which was cDNA or gDNA.

CDR3 length: 14 amino acids. CDR1 is SGHTA, CDR2 FQGTGA, per germline. V gave up 8 bases and J gave up 12 bases, with 23 bases separating them. Those enrolled in Seattle joined during active infection and were followed longitudinally afterward. The sequence derives from a woman aged 45-59 years with COVID-19, enrolled during active disease. The specimen sequenced was peripheral blood. The chain joins TRBV7-3 to TRBJ2-1; TRBD2 is a possible D gene (7 bases). CDR3 region: CASSLAGAWSGQFF. DNA for the CDR3: TGTGCCAGCTCCCTTGCGGGGGCCTGGTCGGGGCAGTTCTTC. Complete variable domain (other parts from reference TRBV7-3 and TRBJ2-1): GAGVSQTPSNKVTEKGKYVELRCDPISGHTALYWYRQSLGQGPEFLIYFQGTGAADDSGLPNDRFFAVRPEGSVSTLKIQRTERGDSAVYLCASSLAGAWSGQFFGPGTRLTVL.